The 18 T cell receptor beta chains below all came from one sample that was sequenced in a study of T-cell memory formation after mild COVID-19. One entry per CDR3 protein results from TCRdb running MiXCR on the 5' RACE reads. The sample yields 300,000 to 400,000 distinct CDR3 sequences, under 30% seen once. Sequencing used PBMCs or a T cell subset sorted from them (not recorded which). These receptors were obtained from an adult woman who had mild COVID-19 (a few samples of this study predate the infection). Cell type and time point are not known.

Ten or more counts support this clonotype. This chain links TRBV7-9 with TRBJ2-7; D perhaps matches TRBD1 (5 bases). Trimming cost V 5 bases and J 6 bases, with 14 bases left between them. Per germline, CDR1 SEHNR and CDR2 FQNEAQ (reference sequence). The CDR3 is 13 amino acids. The CDR3 DNA reads TGTGCCAGCAGCAAATCCGGTAGGGGCGAGCAGTACTTC. The encoded protein is CASSKSGRGEQYF. Variable domain in full (rest from reference TRBV7-9 and TRBJ2-7): DTGVSQNPRHKITKRGQNVTFRCDPISEHNRLYWYRQTLGQGPEFLTYFQNEAQLEKSRLLSDRFSAERPKGSFSTLEIQRTEQGDSAMYLCASSKSGRGEQYFGPGTRLTVT.

This chain connects TRBV27 to TRBJ2-5; 11 bases are a match to TRBD1. Germline V gene sequence: CDR1 MNHEY, CDR2 SMNVEV (reference sequence). The V gene end was trimmed by 5 bases and the J gene end by 1 base; junction bases not matched to a gene: 3. The CDR3 is made up of 15 amino acids. Here the CDR3 reads CASSDGTGGQETQYF. The DNA of the CDR3 is TGTGCCAGCAGTGACGGGACAGGGGGCCAAGAGACCCAGTACTTC.

This clonotype was seen a handful of times. CDR3 sequence (DNA): TGCGCCAGCAGACCAGGGACAAGCTCCTACGAGCAGTACTTC. This encodes CASRPGTSSYEQYF. V is TRBV10-2 and J is TRBJ2-7; a weak D match, TRBD1 (6 bases). This CDR3 contains 14 residues. Germline values: CDR1 WSHSY, CDR2 SAAADI. Trimming pared 6 bases from V and 0 bases from J, leaving 12 bases between.

There are a few counts of this clonotype. This chain connects TRBV20-1 to TRBJ2-7; 10 nucleotides agree with TRBD2. Germline lookup yields CDR1 DFQATT and CDR2 SNEGSKA (reference sequence). The CDR3 runs 17 residues. V lost 0 bases and J lost 4; bases outside the gene matches: 12. CDR3 residues: CSARDPGLARSIYEQYF. CDR3 nucleotide sequence: TGCAGTGCTAGAGATCCGGGACTAGCGAGGAGTATATACGAGCAGTACTTC.

The chain couples TRBV7-2 to TRBJ2-3; no clear D gene. V was trimmed by 1 base and J by 6 bases, leaving 17 bases between them. CDR3 size: 16 residues. CDR1 is SGHTA and CDR2 is FQGNSA in the germline V gene. In nucleotides, the CDR3 is TGTGCCAGCAGCTTAGGGTGGACCCTCCCCGAGGATACGCAGTATTTT. Translating gives CASSLGWTLPEDTQYF.

This chain joins TRBV6-5 and TRBJ2-1; weak D call: TRBD1 (5 bases). Trimming left V 2 bases short and J 3 bases short, with 11 bases between. The CDR3 covers 15 residues. The V gene's germline CDR1 is MNHEY and CDR2 SVGAGI. CDR3 DNA sequence: TGTGCCAGCAGTTACGGTAGGGGTCTCTACAATGAGCAGTTCTTC. Translated: CASSYGRGLYNEQFF.

This clonotype was seen only a few times. The chain joins TRBV6-5 to TRBJ1-1; D remains ambiguous. The CDR3 totals 13 residues. Germline lookup yields CDR1 MNHEY and CDR2 SVGAGI. Trimming stripped 7 bases from V and 1 base from J, with 10 bases between. The chain's CDR3 is CASIKDGNTEAFF. CDR3 bases: TGTGCCAGCATCAAGGACGGGAACACTGAAGCTTTCTTT.

In this sample, this clonotype turned up a few times. This sequence joins TRBV7-9 and TRBJ2-3, with D possibly TRBD2 on 6 matching bases. V lost 0 bases and J lost 9, with 10 bases in between. This CDR3 contains 13 residues. The germline CDR1 and CDR2 sequences are SEHNR and FQNEAQ (reference sequence). DNA for the CDR3: TGTGCCAGCAGCTTAGCCGAGGAGGGGACGCAGTATTTT. Amino acids: CASSLAEEGTQYF.

This clonotype was counted between two and nine times. The chain links TRBV20-1 to TRBJ2-1; D unresolved. Germline V gives CDR1 DFQATT, CDR2 SNEGSKA (reference sequence). Trimming cost V 3 bases and J 3 bases, with 3 bases left between them. The CDR3 is 11 residues long. CDR3 sequence reads: CSASLYNEQFF. Written as DNA, the CDR3 is TGCAGTGCTAGCCTCTACAATGAGCAGTTCTTC.

The chain carries TRBV29-1 and TRBJ1-2; D is undetermined. Trimming took 1 base from V and 8 from J, leaving 8 bases between them. The CDR3 totals 11 residues. Germline V gene sequence: CDR1 SQVTM, CDR2 ANQGSEA. For the CDR3, the DNA is TGCAGCGTTGAAGGCAACAGAGGCTACACCTTC. This codes for CSVEGNRGYTF.

This clonotype appeared a few times. The J gene is TRBJ2-7, the V gene TRBV29-1; perhaps TRBD1 as D (5 bases). The germline V gene has CDR1 SQVTM and CDR2 ANQGSEA. This CDR3 has 13 amino acids. Trimming removed 4 bases from V and 2 bases from J, with 12 bases in between. Here the CDR3 DNA reads TGCAGCGTTGGTCCAGGGCAGACCTACGAGCAGTACTTC. Translation gives CSVGPGQTYEQYF.

The chain is built from TRBV4-1 and TRBJ2-1; no reliable D call. CDR3 length: 13 amino acids. CDR1 and CDR2 (germline): MGHRA, YSYEKL. V was clipped by 2 bases and J by 8 bases, with 10 bases between them. Written as DNA, the CDR3 is TGCGCCAGCAGCCAACGGCGAGCCCATGAGCAGTTCTTC. Protein sequence: CASSQRRAHEQFF.

This clonotype was counted a few times. The rearrangement uses TRBV7-9 and TRBJ2-7; 10 bases are shared with TRBD1. This CDR3 region has 15 residues. V lost 3 bases and J lost 5; bases outside the gene matches: 7. In germline, CDR1 is SEHNR, CDR2 FQNEAQ (reference sequence). The chain's CDR3 is CASSFGTGVYNEQYF. The CDR3 nucleotides read TGTGCCAGCAGCTTTGGGACAGGGGTATACAACGAGCAGTACTTC.

Ten or more counts support this clonotype. The V and J genes are TRBV7-9 and TRBJ2-3; D call uncertain. The V gene's germline CDR1 is SEHNR and CDR2 FQNEAQ (reference sequence). Trimming shortened V by 5 bases and J by 2 bases, and 11 bases separated the two germline ends. The CDR3 extends over 14 amino acids. The CDR3 DNA reads TGTGCCAGCAGCCCTTGGACCCTCACAGATACGCAGTATTTT. Protein: CASSPWTLTDTQYF.

The V gene is TRBV13, the J gene TRBJ2-7; D gene unclear. V lost 6 bases to trimming and J lost 2 bases, with 14 bases between them. Per germline, CDR1 PRHDT and CDR2 FYEKMQ (reference sequence). The CDR3 is 14 amino acids. CDR3: CASRPSDSTYEQYF. DNA for the CDR3: TGTGCCAGCAGACCGTCAGATTCTACCTACGAGCAGTACTTC.

This clonotype was picked up many times. The J gene is TRBJ2-3, the V gene TRBV5-1; D unresolved. V was trimmed by 4 bases and J by 2 bases, leaving 8 bases between them. This CDR3 has 13 residues. CDR1 SGHRS and CDR2 YFSETQ come from the germline V gene. CDR3 coding DNA: TGCGCCAGCAGCCGGGCCGCCACAGATACGCAGTATTTT. This encodes CASSRAATDTQYF.

This clonotype has more than one count but fewer than ten. The gene calls are TRBV20-1 and TRBJ2-7, with a tentative D call TRBD1 (6 bases). V was shortened by 3 bases and J by 5 bases, with 17 bases between the two germline ends. Germline CDR1 and CDR2: DFQATT and SNEGSKA (reference sequence). The CDR3 runs to 14 residues. CDR3 bases: TGCAGTGCTAGGATAACGGCAGGGGACCACGAGCAGTACTTC. Protein product: CSARITAGDHEQYF.

V and J are TRBV20-1 and TRBJ2-5, with unresolved D. The CDR3 spans 12 residues. Trimming removed 2 bases from V and 2 bases from J, with 6 bases in between. Germline CDR1 is DFQATT and CDR2 is SNEGSKA (reference sequence). CDR3 nucleotide sequence: TGCAGTGCTAGATTGGGGCAAGAGACCCAGTACTTC. The encoded protein is CSARLGQETQYF.